The 7 T cell receptor beta chains reported below all come from one sample, sequenced in a study of blood T cell repertoires in COVID-19. Clones were read by immunoSEQ multiplex PCR, and TCRdb kept only the in-frame ones, dropping some. The table has some 120,000 clones, around 91% seen once; the top ten hold 25% to 30%. Sequenced sample: peripheral blood. The receptors were gathered from a man between 65 and 85 years old with active or convalescent COVID-19.

This chain connects TRBV6-5 to TRBJ2-1, with TRBD2 identical over 15 bases. Germline V lookup: CDR1 MNHEY, CDR2 SVGAGI. The CDR3 is made up of 15 amino acids. V trimming: 6 bases; J trimming: 9 bases; junction bases outside the gene matches: 6. The CDR3 is CASSLPGLAGGEQFF. Written as DNA, the CDR3 is TGTGCCAGCAGCCTACCGGGACTAGCGGGAGGTGAGCAGTTCTTC.

V gene TRBV5-1 combines with J gene TRBJ2-3; maybe TRBD2 (5 bases). Germline CDR1 and CDR2: SGHRS and YFSETQ. The length of the CDR3 is 17 residues. V was pared by 4 bases and J by 2 bases, with 20 bases between. The CDR3 spells CASSPNPSLGLTDTQYF. The CDR3, as DNA: TGCGCCAGCAGCCCCAACCCTTCTCTCGGACTCACAGATACGCAGTATTTT.

J is TRBJ2-3 and V is TRBV19; unclear D gene. This CDR3 spans 15 amino acids. In germline, CDR1 is LNHDA, CDR2 SQIVND (reference sequence). V was cut by 4 bases and J by 0 bases, with 11 bases left in between. CDR3 protein: CASSKSRRSTDTQYF. The CDR3 region has the DNA TGTGCCAGTAGTAAATCTAGAAGGAGCACAGATACGCAGTATTTT. Using reference TRBV19 and TRBJ2-3 for the parts outside the CDR3, the full variable domain is DGGITQSPKYLFRKEGQNVTLSCEQNLNHDAMYWYRQDPGQGLRLIYYSQIVNDFQKGDIAEGYSVSREKKESFPLTVTSAQKNPTAFYLCASSKSRRSTDTQYFGPGTRLTVL.

The V and J genes are TRBV11-2 and TRBJ2-1; D may be TRBD2 (5 bases). CDR3 length equals 16 residues. Trimming cost V 5 bases and J 9 bases, with 23 bases left between them. Germline CDR1 SGHAT, CDR2 FQNNGV. The CDR3 loop reads CASSPTLSSLGSEQFF. CDR3 DNA sequence: TGTGCCAGCAGCCCGACACTATCGTCCCTTGGGAGTGAGCAGTTCTTC.

This sequence joins TRBV6-5 and TRBJ1-5; 8 bases line up with TRBD1. The CDR3 totals 14 residues. Looked up from germline, CDR1 is MNHEY and CDR2 is SVGAGI. V lost 9 bases and J lost 7; bases outside the gene matches: 11. CDR3 protein: CASQAGQATQPQHF. Written as DNA, the CDR3 is TGTGCCAGTCAGGCGGGACAGGCCACCCAGCCCCAGCATTTT.

Only one count was recorded for this clone. This sequence joins TRBV9 and TRBJ2-1, with TRBD1 matching over 11 bases. The CDR3 extends over 15 amino acids. V lost 0 bases and J lost 9; bases outside the gene matches: 5. Germline CDR1 and CDR2: SGDLS and YYNGEE. CDR3 bases: TGTGCCAGCAGCGTAGAGGGGACAGGGGGTTTTGAGCAGTTCTTC. It codes for CASSVEGTGGFEQFF.

This chain links TRBV5-6 with TRBJ2-1; TRBD2 is a possible D gene (6 bases). Per germline, CDR1 SGHDT and CDR2 YYEEEE. With 4 bases removed from V and 9 bases from J, the gap between germline ends came to 14 bases. The CDR3 spans 13 residues. The CDR3 DNA reads TGTGCCAGCAGCCGCCGGGACTCAGGTGAGCAGTTCTTC. Translation gives CASSRRDSGEQFF.